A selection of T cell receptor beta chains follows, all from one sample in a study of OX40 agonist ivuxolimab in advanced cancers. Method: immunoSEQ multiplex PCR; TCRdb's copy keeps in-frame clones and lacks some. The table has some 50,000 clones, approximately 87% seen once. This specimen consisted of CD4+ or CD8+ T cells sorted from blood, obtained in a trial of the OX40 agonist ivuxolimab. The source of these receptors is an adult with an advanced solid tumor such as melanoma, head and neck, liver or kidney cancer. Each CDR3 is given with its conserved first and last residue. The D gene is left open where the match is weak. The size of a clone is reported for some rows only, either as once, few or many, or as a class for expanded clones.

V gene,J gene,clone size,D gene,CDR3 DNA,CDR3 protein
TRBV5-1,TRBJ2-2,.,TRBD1,TGCGCCAGCAGCTGGGGGCCGGGACAGGGGGAGACCGGGGAGCTGTTTTTT,CASSWGPGQGETGELFF
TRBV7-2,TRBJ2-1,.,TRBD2,TGTGCCAGCAGCCCCCGTAGTTTTGCGGGAGGGCCATACAATGAGCAGTTCTTC,CASSPRSFAGGPYNEQFF
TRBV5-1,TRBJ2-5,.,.,TGCGCCAGCAGCTTGGACTCCCACCCCCAAGAGACCCAGTACTTC,CASSLDSHPQETQYF
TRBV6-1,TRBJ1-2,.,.,TGTGCCGGCTCGGGGTCCCTCAACTATGGCTACACCTTC,CAGSGSLNYGYTF
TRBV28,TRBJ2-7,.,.,TGTGCCAGCAGTCCCGGGTCCTCAGGGCGGACCTACGAGCAGTACTTC,CASSPGSSGRTYEQYF
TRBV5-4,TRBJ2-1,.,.,TGTGCCAGCAGCTTAGACAGTGACTCCTACAATGAGCAGTTCTTC,CASSLDSDSYNEQFF
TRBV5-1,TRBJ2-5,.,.,TGCGCCAGCAGCTTGGGTCAGGCAGGGGAGACCCAGTACTTC,CASSLGQAGETQYF
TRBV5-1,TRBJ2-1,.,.,TGCGCCAGCAGCTTGGCGGATCCCTCGGTTAATGAGCAGTTCTTC,CASSLADPSVNEQFF
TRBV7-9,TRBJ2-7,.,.,TGTGCCAGCAGCTTGGGGGCAGGGATCCCCACCTACGAGCAGTACTTC,CASSLGAGIPTYEQYF
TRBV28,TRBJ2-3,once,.,TGTGCCAGCAAGACTATAGCAGATACGCAGTATTTT,CASKTIADTQYF
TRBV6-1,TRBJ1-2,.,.,TGTGCCAGCAGGAAGGGGGGCTATGGCTACACCTTC,CASRKGGYGYTF
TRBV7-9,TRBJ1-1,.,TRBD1,TGTGCCAGCAGCTTAGGTGTTGGGACAGGGAACACTGAAGCTTTCTTT,CASSLGVGTGNTEAFF
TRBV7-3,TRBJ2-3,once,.,TGTGCCAGCAGCTTAATGGCCACAGATACGCAGTATTTT,CASSLMATDTQYF
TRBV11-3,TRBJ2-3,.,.,TGTGCCAGCAGCTTAGGGGTCCGGGAAGGAGATACGCAGTATTTT,CASSLGVREGDTQYF
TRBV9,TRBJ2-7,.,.,TGTGCCAGCAGCGTAGACCAGGCCAGCTCCTACGAGCAGTACTTC,CASSVDQASSYEQYF
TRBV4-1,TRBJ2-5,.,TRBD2,TGCGCCAGCAGCCAAGATAGGGCTAGCGGGGTTTCAGAGACCCAGTACTTC,CASSQDRASGVSETQYF
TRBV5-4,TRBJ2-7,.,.,TGTGCCAGCAGCTTAGGGTCCCTACCCTACGAGCAGTACTTC,CASSLGSLPYEQYF
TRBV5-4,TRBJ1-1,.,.,TGTGCCAGCAGCTCGACAGGCGGTGACCCTGAAGCTTTCTTT,CASSSTGGDPEAFF
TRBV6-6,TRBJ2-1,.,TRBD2,TGTGCCAGCAGTTACGGCGGGAGAGCCTACAATGAGCAGTTCTTC,CASSYGGRAYNEQFF
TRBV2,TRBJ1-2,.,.,TGTGCCAGCAGTTCCGGGGCGGGTGGCTACACCTTC,CASSSGAGGYTF
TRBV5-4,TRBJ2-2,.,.,TGTGCCAGCAGCTCTCCGGGACTTACCTACACCGGGGAGCTGTTTTTT,CASSSPGLTYTGELFF
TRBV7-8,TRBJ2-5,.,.,TGTGCCAGCAGCTTAGGTCTGCCCTTTCAAGAGACCCAGTACTTC,CASSLGLPFQETQYF
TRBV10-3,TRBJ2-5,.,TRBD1,TGTGCCATCTCGACAGGGTGGACCCGAGAGACCCAGTACTTC,CAISTGWTRETQYF